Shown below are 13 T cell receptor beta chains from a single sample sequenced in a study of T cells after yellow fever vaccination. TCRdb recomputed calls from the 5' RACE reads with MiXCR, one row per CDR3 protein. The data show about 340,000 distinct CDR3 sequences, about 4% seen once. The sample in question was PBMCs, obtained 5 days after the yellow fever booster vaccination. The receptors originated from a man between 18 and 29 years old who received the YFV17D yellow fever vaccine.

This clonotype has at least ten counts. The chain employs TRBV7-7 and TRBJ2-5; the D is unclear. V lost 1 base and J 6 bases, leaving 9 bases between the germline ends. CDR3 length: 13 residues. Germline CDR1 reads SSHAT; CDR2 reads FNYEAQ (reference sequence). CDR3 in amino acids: CASSLEWGKTQYF. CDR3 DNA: TGTGCCAGCAGCTTAGAGTGGGGAAAGACCCAGTACTTC.

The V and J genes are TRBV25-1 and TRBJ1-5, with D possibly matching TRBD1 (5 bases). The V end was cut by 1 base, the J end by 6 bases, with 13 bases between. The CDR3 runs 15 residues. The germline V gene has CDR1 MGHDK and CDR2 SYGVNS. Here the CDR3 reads CASSESGGDVQPQHF. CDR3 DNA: TGTGCCAGCAGTGAATCAGGAGGGGACGTTCAGCCCCAGCATTTT.

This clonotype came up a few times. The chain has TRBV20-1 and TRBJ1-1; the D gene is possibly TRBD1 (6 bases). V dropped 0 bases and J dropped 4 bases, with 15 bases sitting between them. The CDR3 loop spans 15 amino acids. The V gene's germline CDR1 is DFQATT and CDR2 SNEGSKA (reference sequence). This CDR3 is CSARDPRGGSTEAFF. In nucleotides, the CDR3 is TGCAGTGCTAGAGACCCCAGGGGTGGGAGCACTGAAGCTTTCTTT.

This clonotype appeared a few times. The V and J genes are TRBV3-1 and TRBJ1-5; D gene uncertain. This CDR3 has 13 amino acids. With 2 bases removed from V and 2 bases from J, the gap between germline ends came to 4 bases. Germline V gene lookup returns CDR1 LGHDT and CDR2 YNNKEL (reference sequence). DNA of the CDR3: TGTGCCAGCAGCCAATCCGGCAATCAGCCCCAGCATTTT. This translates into CASSQSGNQPQHF.

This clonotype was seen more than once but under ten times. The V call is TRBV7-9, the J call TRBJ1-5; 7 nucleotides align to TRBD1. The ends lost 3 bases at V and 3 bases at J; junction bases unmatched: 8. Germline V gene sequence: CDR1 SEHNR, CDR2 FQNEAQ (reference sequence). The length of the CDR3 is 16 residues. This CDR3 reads CASSLTTGSPNQPQHF. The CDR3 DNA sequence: TGTGCCAGCAGCTTGACGACAGGGTCCCCCAATCAGCCCCAGCATTTT.

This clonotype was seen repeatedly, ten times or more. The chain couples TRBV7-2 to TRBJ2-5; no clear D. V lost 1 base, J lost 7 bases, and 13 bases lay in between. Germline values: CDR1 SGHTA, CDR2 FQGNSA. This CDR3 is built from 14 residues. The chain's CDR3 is CASSLDGRGATQYF. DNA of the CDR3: TGTGCCAGCAGCTTAGATGGCAGAGGAGCGACCCAGTACTTC.

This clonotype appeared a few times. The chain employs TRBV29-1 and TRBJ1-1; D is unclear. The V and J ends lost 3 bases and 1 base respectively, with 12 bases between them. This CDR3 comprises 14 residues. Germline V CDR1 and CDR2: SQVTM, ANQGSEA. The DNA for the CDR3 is TGCAGCGTTGAGGAGACCTTGGGGAACACTGAAGCTTTCTTT. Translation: CSVEETLGNTEAFF.

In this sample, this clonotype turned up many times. CDR3 region: CSVEGRDSYNEQFF. The CDR3 coding sequence is TGCAGCGTTGAGGGGCGGGATTCCTACAATGAGCAGTTCTTC. The V call is TRBV29-1, the J call TRBJ2-1; tentative D call: TRBD2 (6 bases). CDR1 is SQVTM and CDR2 is ANQGSEA in the germline V gene. V shed 3 bases and J shed 1 base, with 10 bases lying between them. CDR3 size: 14 residues.

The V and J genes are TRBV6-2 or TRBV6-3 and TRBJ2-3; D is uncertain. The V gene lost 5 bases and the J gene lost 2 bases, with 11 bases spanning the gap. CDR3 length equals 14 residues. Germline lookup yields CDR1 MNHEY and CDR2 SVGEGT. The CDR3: CASSGRATTDTQYF. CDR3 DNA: TGTGCCAGCAGTGGAAGGGCTACCACAGATACGCAGTATTTT.

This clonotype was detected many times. CDR3 coding DNA: TGCAGCGTAGGCCACACGGGCTCCTACAATGAGCAGTTCTTC. Amino acid sequence: CSVGHTGSYNEQFF. The J gene is TRBJ2-1, the V gene TRBV29-1, with no clear D. Trimming pared 6 bases from V and 0 bases from J, leaving 12 bases between. Germline V gives CDR1 SQVTM, CDR2 ANQGSEA. This CDR3 is built from 14 residues.

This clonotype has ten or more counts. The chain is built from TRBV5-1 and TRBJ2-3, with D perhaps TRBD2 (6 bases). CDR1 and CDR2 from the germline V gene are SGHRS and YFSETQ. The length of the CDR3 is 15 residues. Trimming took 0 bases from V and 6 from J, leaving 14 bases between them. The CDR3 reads CASSLAAWRADTQYF. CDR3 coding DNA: TGCGCCAGCAGCTTGGCGGCCTGGAGGGCGGATACGCAGTATTTT.

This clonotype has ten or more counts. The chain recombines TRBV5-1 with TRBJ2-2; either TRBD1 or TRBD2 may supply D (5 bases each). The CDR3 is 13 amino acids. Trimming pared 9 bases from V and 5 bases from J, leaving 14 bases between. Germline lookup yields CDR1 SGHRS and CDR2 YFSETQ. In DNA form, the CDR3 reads TGCGCCAACAGAAGAGGGGAGACCGGGGAGCTGTTTTTT. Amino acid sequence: CANRRGETGELFF.

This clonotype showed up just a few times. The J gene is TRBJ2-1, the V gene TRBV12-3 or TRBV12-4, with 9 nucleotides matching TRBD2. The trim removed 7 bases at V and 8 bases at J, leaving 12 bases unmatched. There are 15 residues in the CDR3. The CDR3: CASNPSGAPADEQFF. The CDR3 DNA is TGTGCCAGCAATCCTAGCGGGGCCCCGGCCGATGAGCAGTTCTTC.